The 30 T cell receptor beta chains below come from one sample, sequenced in a study of cytomegalovirus exposure and HLA in healthy donors. PCR used 60 Vbeta primers and 13 Jbeta primers. Profiled with immunoSEQ multiplex PCR; TCRdb holds only in-frame clones, not every one. The sample contains 99,000 or so clones, around 84% of which appear only once. The specimen sequenced was PBMCs. These receptors were collected from a man aged 25-45 years in good health and CMV-seronegative.

This clone showed up just a few times. The chain has TRBV19 and TRBJ1-3; tentatively, D is TRBD1 (5 bases). The CDR3 runs to 17 residues. CDR1 and CDR2 (germline): LNHDA, SQIVND (reference sequence). V was pared by 4 bases and J by 1 base, with 17 bases between. The CDR3 coding sequence is TGTGCCAGTAGTACTACCCTCGGGGGAACTTCTGGAAACACCATATATTTT. It is translated as CASSTTLGGTSGNTIYF. The full variable domain, in which reference TRBV19 and TRBJ1-3 provide the parts outside the CDR3, is DGGITQSPKYLFRKEGQNVTLSCEQNLNHDAMYWYRQDPGQGLRLIYYSQIVNDFQKGDIAEGYSVSREKKESFPLTVTSAQKNPTAFYLCASSTTLGGTSGNTIYFGEGSWLTVV.

The genes are TRBV5-4 and TRBJ2-7; D not resolved. V lost 1 base and J 1 base, leaving 9 bases between the germline ends. This CDR3 comprises 14 residues. In germline, CDR1 is SGHNT, CDR2 YYREEE (reference sequence). The CDR3 is CASSLLAVSYEQYF. In DNA form, the CDR3 reads TGTGCCAGCAGCTTGCTCGCGGTTTCCTACGAGCAGTACTTC. The full variable domain, completed using reference TRBV5-4 and TRBJ2-7, is ETGVTQSPTHLIKTRGQQVTLRCSSQSGHNTVSWYQQALGQGPQFIFQYYREEENGRGNFPPRFSGLQFPNYSSELNVNALELDDSALYLCASSLLAVSYEQYFGPGTRLTVT.

The chain joins TRBV7-2 to TRBJ1-2; 7 nucleotides line up with TRBD1. Germline CDR1 reads SGHTA; CDR2 reads FQGNSA. The V and J ends lost 4 bases and 8 bases, in that order; junction bases with no gene match: 13. CDR3 length: 15 residues. The CDR3 DNA reads TGTGCCAGCAGCTCCGCAAGGACAGGACACGAGGGCTACACCTTC. Amino acid sequence: CASSSARTGHEGYTF. The full variable domain, its missing parts supplied by reference TRBV7-2 and TRBJ1-2, is GAGVSQSPSNKVTEKGKDVELRCDPISGHTALYWYRQSLGQGLEFLIYFQGNSAPDKSGLPSDRFSAERTGGSVSTLTIQRTQQEDSAVYLCASSSARTGHEGYTFGSGTRLTVV.

This clone was counted a few times. This chain joins TRBV7-6 and TRBJ1-4; TRBD1 agrees at 8 bases. The CDR3 has 15 residues. CDR1 SGHVS and CDR2 FNYEAQ come from the germline V gene. V shed 5 bases and J 4 bases; nucleotides not matched to a gene: 6. The chain's CDR3 is CASSETGGYNEKLFF. The CDR3 coding sequence is TGTGCCAGCAGCGAAACAGGGGGGTATAATGAAAAACTGTTTTTT.

In this sample, this clone turned up once. This chain connects TRBV28 to TRBJ2-3; no firm D call. The V end lost 4 bases, the J end lost 0 bases, and 11 bases lay between the germline ends. This CDR3 has 15 amino acids. Germline CDR1 is MDHEN and CDR2 is SYDVKM. The CDR3 region is CASSSSWASTDTQYF. The DNA of the CDR3 is TGTGCCAGCAGTTCGTCTTGGGCTAGCACAGATACGCAGTATTTT.

The chain recombines TRBV30 with TRBJ2-7, with a weak D call TRBD2 (6 bases). Germline loops: CDR1 GTSNPN, CDR2 SVGIG (reference sequence). The CDR3 totals 14 residues. Between the trimmed V and J ends, which lost 4 bases and 4 bases, there was a span of 17 bases. Here the CDR3 reads CAWTRGTETYEQYF. The DNA for the CDR3 is TGTGCCTGGACTCGGGGGACTGAGACTTACGAGCAGTACTTC.

The chain combines TRBV4-3 with TRBJ2-7; 7 bases match TRBD2. The CDR3 totals 15 residues. After removal of 0 bases from V and 4 bases from J, the junction contained 6 bases not matched to a gene. Germline V gene lookup returns CDR1 LGHNA and CDR2 YSLEER. The CDR3 here is CASSQDRPAGYEQYF. DNA of the CDR3: TGCGCCAGCAGCCAAGATCGTCCAGCGGGGTACGAGCAGTACTTC.

This clone has more than one count but fewer than ten. V usage is TRBV11-3 and J usage is TRBJ2-1, with unresolved D. The germline gives CDR1 SGHNT, CDR2 YENEEA. CDR3 length: 11 amino acids. Trimming took 0 bases from V and 11 from J, leaving 5 bases between them. The CDR3: CASSLDKQQFF. The CDR3 bases are TGTGCCAGCAGCTTAGATAAGCAGCAGTTCTTC. The full variable domain, rest sourced from reference TRBV11-3 and TRBJ2-1, is EAGVVQSPRYKIIEKKQPVAFWCNPISGHNTLYWYLQNLGQGPELLIRYENEEAVDDSQLPKDRFSAERLKGVDSTLKIQPAELGDSAVYLCASSLDKQQFFGPGTRLTVL.

V and J are TRBV4-2 and TRBJ2-5; 10 bases are shared with TRBD2. The J call is doubtful: the DNA matches TRBJ2-7 better. The CDR3 has 14 amino acids. Germline V lookup: CDR1 LGHNA, CDR2 YNFKEQ. The CDR3, as DNA: TGTGCCAGCGGCGAGCGGGGGGGTACCTACGAGCAGTACTTC. As protein: CASGERGGTYEQYF.

The chain employs TRBV9 and TRBJ1-1; 8 bases match TRBD1. V was pared by 5 bases and J by 4 bases, with 7 bases of the junction left unmatched. Germline lookup yields CDR1 SGDLS and CDR2 YYNGEE. The CDR3 consists of 14 residues. CDR3 DNA: TGTGCCAGCAGTCGCGGACAGGGCGGCACTGAAGCTTTCTTT. Translating gives CASSRGQGGTEAFF.

The V gene is TRBV4-3, the J gene TRBJ2-7, with D hard to call. Germline values: CDR1 LGHNA, CDR2 YSLEER. Trimming left V 0 bases short and J 0 bases short, with 12 bases between. There are 16 residues in the CDR3. CDR3 sequence: CASSQDDRGNSYEQYF. The DNA of the CDR3 is TGCGCCAGCAGCCAAGATGACCGCGGCAACTCCTACGAGCAGTACTTC.

This sequence joins TRBV19 and TRBJ1-2; maybe TRBD1 (6 bases). Trimming pared 1 base from V and 7 bases from J, leaving 16 bases between. The CDR3 contains 15 residues. Per the germline V gene, CDR1 is LNHDA and CDR2 is SQIVND (reference sequence). This chain's CDR3 is CASSIGGQNPSGYTF. The CDR3 DNA reads TGTGCCAGTAGTATAGGGGGACAAAACCCCTCTGGCTACACCTTC.

The V and J genes are TRBV7-2 and TRBJ2-7, with 7 bases identical to TRBD1. Germline CDR1 is SGHTA and CDR2 is FQGNSA. The ends lost 1 base at V and 9 bases at J; junction bases unmatched: 9. The CDR3 is 14 residues long. The CDR3 nucleotides are TGTGCCAGCAGCTTAGGTGGACAGGATTCGCGGCAGTACTTC. This codes for CASSLGGQDSRQYF.

This chain connects TRBV11-2 to TRBJ2-5; a possible D gene is TRBD2 (5 bases). Trimming stripped 5 bases from V and 3 bases from J, with 22 bases between. This CDR3 has 17 residues. The germline CDR1 and CDR2 sequences are SGHAT and FQNNGV. The CDR3 DNA reads TGTGCCAGCAGCCCCCTCGGGGTTCGACGCCGAAAAGAGACCCAGTACTTC. Protein product: CASSPLGVRRRKETQYF.

The chain uses TRBV5-1 and TRBJ2-7; 9 nucleotides line up with TRBD1. The length of the CDR3 is 14 residues. From germline, CDR1 is SGHRS and CDR2 YFSETQ. The junction had 10 bases not matched to a gene; V was cut back by 7 bases and J by 5 bases. The CDR3 region has the DNA TGCGCCAGCGGCAACCGGGACAGGGCCCACGAGCAGTACTTC. Encoded protein: CASGNRDRAHEQYF.

This clone was found a few times. This chain connects TRBV21-1 to TRBJ1-1; whether TRBD1, the table's D call, matches the DNA was not checked. TRBV21-1 is deemed a pseudogene. The CDR3 spans 17 residues. CDR3 sequence reads: CASTTTRQGLAGTEAFF. In DNA, the CDR3 is TGTGCCAGCACCACTACCCGACAGGGGCTCGCGGGCACTGAAGCTTTCTTT.

CDR3 region: CASSLGGQVGNQPQHF. CDR3 coding DNA: TGTGCCAGCAGCTTAGGAGGACAGGTCGGCAATCAGCCCCAGCATTTT. The chain couples TRBV7-2 to TRBJ1-5; TRBD1 agrees at 7 bases. Trimming cost V 1 base and J 2 bases; bases outside gene matches: 5. Looked up from germline, CDR1 is SGHTA and CDR2 is FQGNSA. This CDR3 spans 16 amino acids.

This rearrangement joins TRBV9 to TRBJ1-2; the D is unclear. V was clipped by 0 bases and J by 3 bases, with 12 bases between them. Germline V lookup: CDR1 SGDLS, CDR2 YYNGEE. The CDR3 loop spans 15 amino acids. As DNA, the CDR3 is TGTGCCAGCAGCGTAGACCCCAAACCGGACTATGGCTACACCTTC. The encoded protein is CASSVDPKPDYGYTF. Drawing the rest from reference TRBV9 and TRBJ1-2, the complete variable domain is DSGVTQTPKHLITATGQRVTLRCSPRSGDLSVYWYQQSLDQGLQFLIQYYNGEERAKGNILERFSAQQFPDLHSELNLSSLELGDSALYFCASSVDPKPDYGYTFGSGTRLTVV.

This rearrangement joins TRBV7-9 to TRBJ2-1; 9 bases are a match to TRBD2. The CDR3 covers 15 residues. After removal of 1 base from V and 10 bases from J, the junction contained 8 bases not matched to a gene. Looked up from germline, CDR1 is SEHNR and CDR2 is FQNEAQ (reference sequence). In nucleotides, the CDR3 is TGTGCCAGCAGCTTAGGTGTTAGCGGGAGTGAGGAGCAGTTCTTC. Translated: CASSLGVSGSEEQFF. The whole variable domain, remainder taken from reference TRBV7-9 and TRBJ2-1, is DTGVSQNPRHKITKRGQNVTFRCDPISEHNRLYWYRQTLGQGPEFLTYFQNEAQLEKSRLLSDRFSAERPKGSFSTLEIQRTEQGDSAMYLCASSLGVSGSEEQFFGPGTRLTVL.

This clone was counted between two and nine times. The V call is TRBV6-1, the J call TRBJ1-6, with D hard to call. Deletions cut 6 bases from V and 5 bases from J, with 11 bases between. This CDR3 region has 14 residues. The V gene's germline CDR1 is MNHNS and CDR2 SASEGT. CDR3 sequence (DNA): TGTGCCAGCAGAAAGCCACTAGATAATTCACCCCTCCACTTT. Translating gives CASRKPLDNSPLHF.

The gene calls are TRBV5-4 and TRBJ2-1; 10 bases are shared with TRBD2. Germline assignment: CDR1 SGHNT and CDR2 YYREEE (reference sequence). J gave up 4 bases and V 0 bases, and 7 bases lay outside the gene matches. CDR3 length: 17 residues. In nucleotides, the CDR3 is TGTGCCAGCAGCTTGGCCTCTGCTAGCGGGGGATACAATGAGCAGTTCTTC. It yields the protein CASSLASASGGYNEQFF. Drawing the rest from reference TRBV5-4 and TRBJ2-1, the complete variable domain is ETGVTQSPTHLIKTRGQQVTLRCSSQSGHNTVSWYQQALGQGPQFIFQYYREEENGRGNFPPRFSGLQFPNYSSELNVNALELDDSALYLCASSLASASGGYNEQFFGPGTRLTVL.

The V gene is TRBV4-1, the J gene TRBJ1-2; tentatively, D is TRBD1 (6 bases). The CDR3 runs to 18 residues. Trimming pared 3 bases from V and 1 base from J, leaving 21 bases between. CDR1 MGHRA and CDR2 YSYEKL come from the germline V gene. CDR3 sequence reads: CASSQTLARTEGNYGYTF. CDR3 DNA: TGCGCCAGCAGCCAGACCCTCGCTAGGACAGAGGGTAACTATGGCTACACCTTC.

V gene TRBV6-1 combines with J gene TRBJ2-7; TRBD1 matches 9 bases. The CDR3 loop spans 13 amino acids. J gave up 2 bases and V 11 bases, and 7 bases lay outside the gene matches. CDR1 and CDR2 (germline): MNHNS, SASEGT. The CDR3 nucleotides read TGTGCCGGGAGACAGGGGGGGACCTACGAGCAGTACTTC. Translating gives CAGRQGGTYEQYF.

The chain is built from TRBV19 and TRBJ1-5; D ambiguous. The CDR3 has 10 residues. Germline lookup yields CDR1 LNHDA and CDR2 SQIVND (reference sequence). V lost 8 bases and J 4 bases, leaving 3 bases between the germline ends. The CDR3 loop reads CASPNQPQHF. In DNA, the CDR3 is TGTGCCAGTCCGAATCAGCCCCAGCATTTT.

The chain couples TRBV29-1 to TRBJ2-2, with D possibly being TRBD1 (6 bases). Trimming left V 6 bases short and J 4 bases short, with 18 bases between. This CDR3 contains 15 residues. Germline CDR1 and CDR2: SQVTM and ANQGSEA. The CDR3 loop is CSVKLPGQITGELFF. The CDR3 DNA reads as TGCAGCGTAAAACTACCGGGACAAATCACCGGGGAGCTGTTTTTT.

This rearrangement joins TRBV9 to TRBJ2-5; the match to TRBD2 covers 11 bases. The CDR3 runs 16 residues. From germline, CDR1 is SGDLS and CDR2 YYNGEE. J gave up 0 bases and V 3 bases, and 4 bases lay outside the gene matches. The CDR3 region has the DNA TGTGCCAGCAGCGCAAGACTAGCGGGAAACCAAGAGACCCAGTACTTC. It is translated as CASSARLAGNQETQYF. Complete variable domain (other parts from reference TRBV9 and TRBJ2-5): DSGVTQTPKHLITATGQRVTLRCSPRSGDLSVYWYQQSLDQGLQFLIQYYNGEERAKGNILERFSAQQFPDLHSELNLSSLELGDSALYFCASSARLAGNQETQYFGPGTRLLVL.

This rearrangement joins TRBV7-2 to TRBJ1-5; weak D call: TRBD1 (5 bases). The length of the CDR3 is 14 residues. Between the trimmed V and J ends, which lost 1 base and 5 bases, there was a span of 9 bases. The germline V gene encodes CDR1 SGHTA and CDR2 FQGNSA. This CDR3 is CASSLEVGDQPQHF. CDR3 nucleotides: TGTGCCAGCAGCTTAGAGGTAGGGGATCAGCCCCAGCATTTT.

The chain has TRBV12-5 and TRBJ2-3; tentatively, D is TRBD1 (5 bases). The CDR3 has 15 amino acids. Per the germline V gene, CDR1 is LGHNT and CDR2 is FRNRAP. The ends were cut back, 1 base at V and 2 bases at J, with 10 bases in the middle. CDR3 bases: TGTGCTAGTGGTTTGGCCGACAGTTACACAGATACGCAGTATTTT. This codes for CASGLADSYTDTQYF.

This chain connects TRBV18 to TRBJ1-4; 8 bases line up with TRBD1. The germline V gene encodes CDR1 KGHSH and CDR2 LQKENI. There are 16 residues in the CDR3. Germline trimming cut 0 bases from V and 7 bases from J; bases unmatched to any gene: 7. The CDR3 DNA reads as TGTGCCAGCTCACCACCAGCAGGGGGCGAAGGTGAAAAACTGTTTTTT. Protein product: CASSPPAGGEGEKLFF.

As regards this clone: Distinct nucleotide sequences in the sample also encode this CDR3. The chain has TRBV5-1 and TRBJ2-1; 8 positions match TRBD2. The CDR3 contains 16 residues. CDR1 is SGHRS, CDR2 YFSETQ, per germline. The trim removed 0 bases at V and 1 base at J, leaving 3 bases unmatched. CDR3 in DNA: TGCGCCAGCAGCTTGGAAGCGGGAGTTTCCTACAATGAGCAGTTCTTC. Its protein is CASSLEAGVSYNEQFF.